This T cell receptor (beta chain) emerged from a study of T cells in localized non-small cell lung cancer. Sequenced by immunoSEQ multiplex PCR; TCRdb stores in-frame clones only, minus some. The data show around 26,000 clones, more than 65% seen once. This clone was counted between two and nine times. Germline CDR1 is MNHEY and CDR2 is SMNVEV (reference sequence). Trimming removed 1 base from V and 6 bases from J, with 15 bases in between. The CDR3 covers 15 residues. This sequence was found in a man between 40 and 70 years old with stage III squamous cell lung carcinoma. The rearrangement uses TRBV27 and TRBJ1-2; no definite D call. This specimen was peripheral blood, taken before any cancer treatment. The CDR3 DNA follows: TGTGCCAGCAGTTTATACCTCTCTTCGGTGGATGGCTACACCTTC. It specifies CASSLYLSSVDGYTF.